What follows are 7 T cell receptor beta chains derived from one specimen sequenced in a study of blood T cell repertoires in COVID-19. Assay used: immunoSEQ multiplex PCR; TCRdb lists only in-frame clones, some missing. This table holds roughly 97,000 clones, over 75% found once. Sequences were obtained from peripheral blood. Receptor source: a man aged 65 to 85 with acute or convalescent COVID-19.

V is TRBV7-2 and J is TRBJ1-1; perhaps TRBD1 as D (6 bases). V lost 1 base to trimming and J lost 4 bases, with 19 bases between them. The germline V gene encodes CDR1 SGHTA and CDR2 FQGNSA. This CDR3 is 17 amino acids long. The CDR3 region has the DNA TGTGCCAGCAGCTTAGGGCTGGGACACTCCTTGGGCACTGAAGCTTTCTTT. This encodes CASSLGLGHSLGTEAFF.

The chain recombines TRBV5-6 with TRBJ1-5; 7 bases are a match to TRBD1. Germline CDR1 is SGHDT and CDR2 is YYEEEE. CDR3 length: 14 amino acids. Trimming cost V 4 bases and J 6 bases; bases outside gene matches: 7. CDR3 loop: CASSPQGRGQPQHF. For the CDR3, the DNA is TGTGCCAGCAGCCCACAGGGGAGAGGTCAGCCCCAGCATTTT.

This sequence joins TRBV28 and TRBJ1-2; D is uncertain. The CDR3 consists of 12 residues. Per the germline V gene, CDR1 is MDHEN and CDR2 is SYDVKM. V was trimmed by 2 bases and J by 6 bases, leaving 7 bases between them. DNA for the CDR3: TGTGCCAGCAGTTTACAGGCAAATGGCTACACCTTC. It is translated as CASSLQANGYTF.

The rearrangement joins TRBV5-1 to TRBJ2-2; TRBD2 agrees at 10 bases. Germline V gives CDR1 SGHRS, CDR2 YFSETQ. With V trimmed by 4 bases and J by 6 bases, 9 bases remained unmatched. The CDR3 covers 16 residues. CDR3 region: CASSTAPSGSAGELFF. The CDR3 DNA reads TGCGCCAGCAGCACGGCCCCTAGCGGGAGTGCCGGGGAGCTGTTTTTT.

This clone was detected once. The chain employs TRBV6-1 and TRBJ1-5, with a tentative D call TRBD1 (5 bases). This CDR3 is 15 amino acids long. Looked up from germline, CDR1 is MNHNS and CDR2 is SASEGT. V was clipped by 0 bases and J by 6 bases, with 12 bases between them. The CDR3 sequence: CASSEARQGSQPQHF. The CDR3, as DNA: TGTGCCAGCAGTGAAGCGCGGCAGGGAAGTCAGCCCCAGCATTTT.

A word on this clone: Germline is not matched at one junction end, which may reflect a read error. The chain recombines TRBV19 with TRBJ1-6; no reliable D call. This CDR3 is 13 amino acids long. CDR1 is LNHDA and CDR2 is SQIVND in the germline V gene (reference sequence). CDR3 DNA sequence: TGTGCCAGTAGTATCTCCTTTAATTCACCCCTCCACTTT. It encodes CASSISFNSPLHF.

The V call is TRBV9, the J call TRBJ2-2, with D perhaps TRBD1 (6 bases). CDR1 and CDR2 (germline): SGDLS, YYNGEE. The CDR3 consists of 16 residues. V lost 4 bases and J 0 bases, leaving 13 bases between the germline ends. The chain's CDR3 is CASSRLQGTNTGELFF. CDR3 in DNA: TGTGCCAGCAGCAGATTGCAGGGGACGAACACCGGGGAGCTGTTTTTT.